This T cell receptor beta chain was identified during a study of blood T cells in healthy people across ages (dated by TCRdb to 2013 to 2016). In terms of the full investigation: In model experiments, template switching captured roughly one uniquely barcoded TCR beta cDNA molecule for every two T cells. Age-related changes in TCR beta repertoire diversity were measured in the study by deep sequencing normalized with unique cDNA molecular identifiers. Donors were grouped into four age groups: young (average roughly 17 years), middle-aged (around 39), aged (around 66) and long-lived (just over 80). Donors of different ages were randomly distributed across sequencing lanes to avoid experimental bias. The study analyzed two additional independent replicas of 1 million unique cDNA reads from the same blood draw for two donors, one aged 18 to 30 and one aged 80 or older. Overall study results and their limits: Conclusive comparison of naive and antigen-experienced compartments was prevented by the profiling of bulk unsorted PBMCs. Estimates of total diversity based on one million sequenced T cells were considered lower bounds and underestimates. As age increased, observed TCR beta diversity per million T cells dropped in a roughly linear way, and a significant reduction was already evident by age 40. Compared with the aged group, more naive CD4+ T cells, fewer expanded clones and increased TCR diversity were shown by the long-lived group, suggesting age selection. The percentage of naive T cells measured by flow cytometry correlated strongly with observed TCR beta diversity. The CMV infection status of donors was not known, potentially confounding age-related changes in expanded clonotypes.

The donors were 40 or so Caucasian individuals from Russia, aged about 6 to 95 years, who were systemically healthy. Approximately 9 milliliters of peripheral blood were collected from each donor into EDTA-treated Vacutainer tubes. Ficoll-Paque density-gradient centrifugation was used to isolate PBMCs, with at least 7 million per sample. Trizol reagent was used to extract total RNA from the PBMCs, yielding at least 5.5 micrograms per sample. For every donor, an aliquot of PBMCs went through flow cytometry to measure the percentages of naive CD45RAhigh/CD27high T cells. The CDR1 and CDR2 encoded by the germline V gene are MDHEN and SYDVKM. CDR3 length: 13 amino acids, cysteine to phenylalanine. The entry retains the CDR3 DNA only, 39 bases that are in frame from base 1. A distance of 12 bases separates the germline ends of V and J, which lose 4 bases and 6 bases respectively. On this clonotype itself: The specificity of this receptor is unknown. It has no much larger one-base neighbor in the sample; base qualities were not kept.

The library relied on 5' RACE. The second PCR ran for about 7 to 11 cycles and used a J-beta primer mix along with a sample-barcoded 5' primer. Each TCR beta cDNA molecule received a unique molecular identifier from a template-switch 5' adaptor carrying 12 random nucleotides. Each sample yielded at least 3 million CDR3-containing paired-end reads. First-strand cDNA synthesis was performed from all RNA using the Mint cDNA synthesis kit, with priming by a TRBC-specific oligonucleotide. Following uracil-DNA glycosylase treatment, a first 18-cycle PCR with universal primers M1SS and BC2_uni_R was performed on all cDNA. The paper's data handling went like this. Normalization of each sample was performed by random selection of 1 million high-quality reads, each carrying a distinct molecular identifier. Reads sharing molecular identifiers were discarded rather than binned into consensus sequences. CDR3 identification, clonotype clustering and error correction used MiTCR with a Q25 quality threshold and the strictest error-elimination algorithm. A nonparametric unseen species model with Euler transformation was used to estimate a lower bound on total TCR beta diversity. TCRdb reprocessed the public reads (quality trimming at Q25 with fastp, clone calling with MiXCR) and kept in-frame beta chains. Rows are combined by CDR3 protein, so each entry shows the most common genes and DNA. The authors' filters were not applied to this entry. This sample lists 1.5 million to 2 million distinct CDR3 sequences; 30% to 40% were detected once. Under 25% of the sample comes from the top ten.

The V and J segments used are TRBV28 and TRBJ1-1, with a tentative D gene TRBD1 over 5 matching bases. The receptor was isolated from a human donor in good health. Input material: blood. The CDR3 protein: CASSSPQGSEAFF. The bases are TGTGCCAGCAGTTCGCCCCAGGGCTCTGAAGCTTTCTTT.